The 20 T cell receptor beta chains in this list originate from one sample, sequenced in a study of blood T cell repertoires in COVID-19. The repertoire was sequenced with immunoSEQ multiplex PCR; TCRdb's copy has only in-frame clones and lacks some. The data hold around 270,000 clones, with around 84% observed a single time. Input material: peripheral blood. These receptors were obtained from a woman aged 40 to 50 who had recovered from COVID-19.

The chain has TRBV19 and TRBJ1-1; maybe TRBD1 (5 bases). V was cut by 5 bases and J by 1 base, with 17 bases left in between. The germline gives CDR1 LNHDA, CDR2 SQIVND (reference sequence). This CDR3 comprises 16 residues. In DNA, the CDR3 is TGTGCCAGTAGTCCCAGACAGTTTCTAAAGAACACTGAAGCTTTCTTT. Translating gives CASSPRQFLKNTEAFF. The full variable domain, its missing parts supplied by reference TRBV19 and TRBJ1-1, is DGGITQSPKYLFRKEGQNVTLSCEQNLNHDAMYWYRQDPGQGLRLIYYSQIVNDFQKGDIAEGYSVSREKKESFPLTVTSAQKNPTAFYLCASSPRQFLKNTEAFFGQGTRLTVV.

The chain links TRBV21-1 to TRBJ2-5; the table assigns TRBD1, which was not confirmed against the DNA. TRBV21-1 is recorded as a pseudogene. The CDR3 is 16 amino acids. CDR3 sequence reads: CASSNRRDRLRETQYF. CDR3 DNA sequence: TGTGCCAGCAGCAACAGACGGGACAGACTTAGGGAGACCCAGTACTTC.

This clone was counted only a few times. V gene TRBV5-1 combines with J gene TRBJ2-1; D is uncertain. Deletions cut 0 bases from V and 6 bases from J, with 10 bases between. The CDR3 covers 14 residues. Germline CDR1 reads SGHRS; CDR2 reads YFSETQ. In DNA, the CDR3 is TGCGCCAGCAGCTTGGATGTTAGCCGCAATGAGCAGTTCTTC. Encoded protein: CASSLDVSRNEQFF.

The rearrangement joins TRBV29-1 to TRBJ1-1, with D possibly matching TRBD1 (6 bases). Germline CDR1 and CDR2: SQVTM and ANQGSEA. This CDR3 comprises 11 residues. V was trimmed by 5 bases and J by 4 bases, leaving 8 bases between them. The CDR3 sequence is CSVSRGTEAFF. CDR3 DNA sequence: TGCAGCGTTTCCAGGGGCACTGAAGCTTTCTTT.

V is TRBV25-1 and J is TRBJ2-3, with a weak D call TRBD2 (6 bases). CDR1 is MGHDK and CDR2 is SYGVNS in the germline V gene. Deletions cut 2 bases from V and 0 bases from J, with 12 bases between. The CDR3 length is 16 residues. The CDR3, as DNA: TGTGCCAGCAGTGAAGGAGGGGAGACCAGCACAGATACGCAGTATTTT. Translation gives CASSEGGETSTDTQYF.

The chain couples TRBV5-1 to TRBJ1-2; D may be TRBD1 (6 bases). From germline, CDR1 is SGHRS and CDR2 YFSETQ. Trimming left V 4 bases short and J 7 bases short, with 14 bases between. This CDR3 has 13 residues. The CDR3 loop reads CASSPTGTIGYTF. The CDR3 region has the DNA TGCGCCAGCAGCCCGACCGGGACAATTGGCTACACCTTC.

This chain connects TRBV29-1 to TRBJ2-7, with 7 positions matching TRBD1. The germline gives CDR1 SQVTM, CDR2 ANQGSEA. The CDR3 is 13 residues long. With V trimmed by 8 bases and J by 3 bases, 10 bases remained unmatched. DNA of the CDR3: TGCAGCATCTTGACAGGGAAGAGCTACGAGCAGTACTTC. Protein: CSILTGKSYEQYF.

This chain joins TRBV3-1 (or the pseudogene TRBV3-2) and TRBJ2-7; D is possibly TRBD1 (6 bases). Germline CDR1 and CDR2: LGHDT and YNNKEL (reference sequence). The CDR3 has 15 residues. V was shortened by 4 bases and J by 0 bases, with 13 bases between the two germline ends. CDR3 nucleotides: TGTGCCAGCAGCCTCCGGACAGCGAGCTCCTACGAGCAGTACTTC. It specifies CASSLRTASSYEQYF.

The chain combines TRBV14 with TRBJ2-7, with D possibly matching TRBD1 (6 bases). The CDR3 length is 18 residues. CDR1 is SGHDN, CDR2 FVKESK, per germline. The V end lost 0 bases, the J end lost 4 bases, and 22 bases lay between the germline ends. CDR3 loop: CASSQEPGTNRWSYEQYF. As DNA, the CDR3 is TGTGCCAGCAGCCAAGAACCCGGGACAAATCGTTGGTCGTACGAGCAGTACTTC.

CDR3 nucleotides: TGTGCCAGCAGGTCCGGGACCCAGTACTTC. Residues: CASRSGTQYF. The J gene is TRBJ2-5, the V gene TRBV2, with no clear D. The germline CDR1 and CDR2 sequences are SNHLY and FYNNEI. V lost 6 bases to trimming and J lost 7 bases, with 6 bases between them. This CDR3 has 10 amino acids.

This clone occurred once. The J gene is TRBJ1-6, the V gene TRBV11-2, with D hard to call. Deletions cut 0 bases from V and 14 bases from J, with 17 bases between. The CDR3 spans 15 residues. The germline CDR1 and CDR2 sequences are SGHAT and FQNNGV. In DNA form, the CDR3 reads TGTGCCAGCAGCTTAGATCTTTGGGCCTCGGGAGCCCTCCACTTT. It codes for CASSLDLWASGALHF.

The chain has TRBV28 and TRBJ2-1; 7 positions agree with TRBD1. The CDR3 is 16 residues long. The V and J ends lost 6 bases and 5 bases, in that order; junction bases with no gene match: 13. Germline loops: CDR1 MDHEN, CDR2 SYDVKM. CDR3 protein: CASSEDRVGLDNEQFF. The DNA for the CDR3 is TGTGCCAGCAGCGAAGACAGGGTAGGTTTGGACAATGAGCAGTTCTTC.

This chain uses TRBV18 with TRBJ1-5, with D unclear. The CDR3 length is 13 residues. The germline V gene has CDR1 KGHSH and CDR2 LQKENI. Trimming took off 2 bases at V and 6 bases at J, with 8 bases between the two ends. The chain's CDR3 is CASSPTDAQPQHF. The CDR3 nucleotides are TGTGCCAGCTCACCAACAGACGCTCAGCCCCAGCATTTT.

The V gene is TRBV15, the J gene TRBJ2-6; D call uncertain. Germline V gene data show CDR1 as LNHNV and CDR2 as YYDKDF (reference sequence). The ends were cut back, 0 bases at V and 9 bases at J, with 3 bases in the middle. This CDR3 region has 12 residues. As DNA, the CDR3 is TGTGCCACCAGCAGAGATAGCAACGTCCTGACTTTC. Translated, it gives CATSRDSNVLTF.

CDR3 coding DNA: TGTGCCAGCAGTCGTACGGATTCACCCCTCCACTTT. It encodes CASSRTDSPLHF. The chain has TRBV2 and TRBJ1-6; D not certain. Germline CDR1 is SNHLY and CDR2 is FYNNEI. The CDR3 consists of 12 residues. Trimming took off 5 bases at V and 8 bases at J, with 7 bases between the two ends.

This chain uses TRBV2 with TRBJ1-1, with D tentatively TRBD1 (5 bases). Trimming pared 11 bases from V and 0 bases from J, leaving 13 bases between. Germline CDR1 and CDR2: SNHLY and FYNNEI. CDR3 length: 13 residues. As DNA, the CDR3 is TGTGCCGGGGGGGAGCGGATGAACACTGAAGCTTTCTTT. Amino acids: CAGGERMNTEAFF.

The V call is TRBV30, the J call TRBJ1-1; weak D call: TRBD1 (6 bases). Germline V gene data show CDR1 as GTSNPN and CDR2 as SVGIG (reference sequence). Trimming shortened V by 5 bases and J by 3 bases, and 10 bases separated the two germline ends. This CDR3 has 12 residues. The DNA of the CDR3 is TGTGCCTGGGGGCCAGGGGACACTGAAGCTTTCTTT. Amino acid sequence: CAWGPGDTEAFF.

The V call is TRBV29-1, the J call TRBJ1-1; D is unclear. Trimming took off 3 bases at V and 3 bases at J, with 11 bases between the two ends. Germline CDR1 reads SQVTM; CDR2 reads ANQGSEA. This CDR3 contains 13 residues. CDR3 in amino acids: CSVEAQQDTEAFF. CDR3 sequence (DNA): TGCAGCGTTGAGGCACAGCAAGACACTGAAGCTTTCTTT.

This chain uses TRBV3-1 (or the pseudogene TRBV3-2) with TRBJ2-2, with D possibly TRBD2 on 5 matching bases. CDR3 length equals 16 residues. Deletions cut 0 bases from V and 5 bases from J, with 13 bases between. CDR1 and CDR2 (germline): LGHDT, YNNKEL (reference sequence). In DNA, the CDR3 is TGTGCCAGCAGCCAAGAGGAGGTGGCGTTGACCGGGGAGCTGTTTTTT. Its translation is CASSQEEVALTGELFF.

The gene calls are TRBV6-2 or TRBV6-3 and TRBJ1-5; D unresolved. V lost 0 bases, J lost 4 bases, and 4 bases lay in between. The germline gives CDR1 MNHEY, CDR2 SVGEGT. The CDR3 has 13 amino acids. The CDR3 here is CASSYSENQPQHF. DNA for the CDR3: TGTGCCAGCAGTTACTCTGAGAATCAGCCCCAGCATTTT.